This is a list of T cell receptor beta chains from one sample in a study of identical twins. TCRdb reanalysed the 5' RACE reads using MiXCR and keeps one entry per CDR3 protein. This sample yields 690,000 or so distinct CDR3 sequences, of which 8.6% are seen a single time; approximately 0.96% belongs to the top ten. The same sample was also studied in work on yellow fever vaccine responses in identical twins.

The material sequenced was PBMCs. The receptors stem from a woman younger than 35 in good health. The CDR3 runs from the conserved cysteine through the conserved F or W. The D gene is left open where the match is weak. Only some rows state a clone size, as once, few, many or a class for expanded clones.

>16|TRBV7-8|.|TRBD2|TRBJ2-3
CASSTGTSGGTDTQYF
TGTGCCAGCAGCACTGGGACTAGCGGAGGCACAGATACGCAGTATTTT
>14|TRBV6-5|many|.|TRBJ1-1
CASSYDGPNTEAFF
TGTGCCAGCAGTTACGATGGCCCCAACACTGAAGCTTTCTTT
>14|TRBV18|.|.|TRBJ2-1
CASSHEVRRNEQFF
TGTGCCAGCTCACACGAGGTCCGTCGGAATGAGCAGTTCTTC
>16|TRBV28|few|.|TRBJ1-5
CASRGPGQGASQPQHF
TGTGCCAGCAGGGGGCCGGGACAAGGGGCGAGCCAGCCCCAGCATTTT
>12|TRBV6-5|few|.|TRBJ2-2
CASSYFSGELFF
TGTGCCAGCAGTTACTTTTCCGGGGAGCTGTTTTTT
>15|TRBV14|.|TRBD1|TRBJ2-1
CASIPTGTGRLEQFF
TGTGCCAGCATCCCTACCGGGACAGGTCGATTAGAGCAGTTCTTC
>13|TRBV11-2|many|.|TRBJ2-1
CASSLAAHNEQFF
TGTGCCAGCAGCTTAGCGGCTCATAATGAGCAGTTCTTC
>12|TRBV20-1|.|TRBD1|TRBJ2-5
CSADRVGETEYF
TGCAGTGCCGACAGGGTGGGTGAGACCGAGTACTTC
>16|TRBV10-3|many|TRBD2|TRBJ2-3
CAISLLAGGSTDTQYF
TGTGCCATCAGTCTACTAGCGGGAGGGAGCACAGATACGCAGTATTTT
>13|TRBV6-2/TRBV6-3|few|.|TRBJ1-2
CASSFGAANGYTF
TGTGCCAGCAGTTTTGGGGCGGCGAATGGCTACACCTTC
>12|TRBV5-1|few|TRBD2|TRBJ2-5
CASRLAEETQYF
TGCGCCAGTAGACTAGCGGAGGAGACCCAGTACTTC
>15|TRBV20-1|many|.|TRBJ2-3
CSATLFGGSTDTQYF
TGCAGTGCTACCCTTTTCGGAGGGAGCACAGATACGCAGTATTTT
>14|TRBV24-1|.|TRBD1|TRBJ2-4
CATSDRDRKNIQYF
TGTGCCACCAGTGATAGGGACAGAAAAAACATTCAGTACTTC
>14|TRBV5-5|many|.|TRBJ2-3
CASSLSQTADTQYF
TGTGCCAGCAGCTTGTCCCAAACGGCAGATACGCAGTATTTT
>13|TRBV20-1|many|TRBD1|TRBJ2-1
CSADRQGRNEQFF
TGCAGTGCCGATCGACAGGGTCGAAATGAGCAGTTCTTC
>13|TRBV5-1|.|.|TRBJ1-1
CASSIRTDTEAFF
TGCGCCAGCAGCATCAGGACGGACACTGAAGCTTTCTTT
>17|TRBV5-1|many|TRBD1|TRBJ2-2
CASSLARGQGETGELFF
TGCGCCAGCAGCTTGGCCAGGGGACAGGGGGAAACCGGGGAGCTGTTTTTT
>13|TRBV20-1|few|.|TRBJ2-7
CSALTPLTYEQYF
TGCAGTGCTCTTACCCCGCTTACCTACGAGCAGTACTTC
>15|TRBV27|.|TRBD2|TRBJ2-1
CASVRTSGIENEQFF
TGTGCCAGCGTGCGGACTAGCGGGATTGAAAATGAGCAGTTCTTC
>15|TRBV6-5|.|TRBD1|TRBJ1-2
CASSYSNRGANGYTF
TGTGCCAGCAGTTACTCGAACAGGGGGGCGAATGGCTACACCTTC
>15|TRBV20-1|many|.|TRBJ2-5
CSARPRTTLGETQYF
TGCAGTGCTAGGCCCAGGACTACCTTAGGAGAGACCCAGTACTTC
>18|TRBV11-2|.|TRBD2|TRBJ2-3
CASPGLAGGLTSTDTQYF
TGTGCCAGCCCGGGACTAGCGGGAGGCCTTACTAGCACAGATACGCAGTATTTT
>15|TRBV5-1|.|.|TRBJ2-7
CASSFGVNSAYEQYF
TGCGCCAGCAGCTTCGGAGTAAACAGTGCCTACGAGCAGTACTTC
>13|TRBV29-1|few|TRBD1|TRBJ2-1
CSVAGGPYNEQFF
TGCAGCGTGGCAGGGGGCCCCTACAATGAGCAGTTCTTC
>15|TRBV6-4|.|.|TRBJ2-3
CASSDNRAGFDTQYF
TGTGCCAGCAGTGACAACAGGGCTGGATTTGATACGCAGTATTTT
>16|TRBV2|few|.|TRBJ2-7
CASRGWGRDGYYEQYF
TGTGCCAGCAGGGGTTGGGGAAGAGACGGCTACTACGAGCAGTACTTC
>14|TRBV2|.|.|TRBJ1-1
CASSEAGVVTEAFF
TGTGCCAGCAGTGAAGCAGGGGTTGTCACTGAAGCTTTCTTT
>15|TRBV28|few|TRBD2|TRBJ2-2
CASSPGGAVTGELFF
TGTGCCAGCAGCCCCGGGGGGGCTGTCACCGGGGAGCTGTTTTTT
>16|TRBV5-1|.|.|TRBJ2-5
CASSLVPDPGSGTQYF
TGCGCCAGCAGCTTGGTACCAGACCCAGGCTCTGGGACCCAGTACTTC
>13|TRBV7-9|.|.|TRBJ2-7
CASSLAGGAEQYF
TGTGCCAGCAGCTTAGCAGGGGGGGCCGAGCAGTACTTC
>18|TRBV5-1|.|TRBD2|TRBJ2-3
CASSLYGGGETSTDTQYF
TGCGCCAGCAGCTTGTACGGCGGGGGGGAGACGAGCACAGATACGCAGTATTTT
>16|TRBV12-3/TRBV12-4|.|.|TRBJ2-2
CASSTQGILDTGELFF
TGTGCCAGCAGTACTCAGGGAATCCTCGACACCGGGGAGCTGTTTTTT
>14|TRBV7-8|.|TRBD1|TRBJ2-7
CASSLADRGYEQYF
TGTGCCAGCAGCTTAGCGGACAGGGGTTACGAGCAGTACTTC
>17|TRBV14|many|.|TRBJ2-1
CASSPTAGRRIYNEQFF
TGTGCCAGCAGCCCTACGGCGGGGAGAAGGATCTACAATGAGCAGTTCTTC
>15|TRBV29-1|.|TRBD2|TRBJ2-5
CSPRRLAGGRETQYF
TGCAGCCCAAGGCGACTAGCGGGAGGGCGCGAGACCCAGTACTTC
>14|TRBV4-3|many|.|TRBJ2-7
CASSLRDGGLEQYF
TGCGCCAGCAGCCTCCGGGACGGAGGGCTCGAGCAGTACTTC
>12|TRBV12-3/TRBV12-4|.|.|TRBJ2-3
CASSHGRNTQYF
TGTGCCAGCAGCCACGGGCGAAATACGCAGTATTTT
>18|TRBV20-1|.|TRBD2|TRBJ2-4
CSAGGTSGRNFAKNIQYF
TGCAGTGCCGGAGGGACTAGCGGGAGAAATTTTGCCAAAAACATTCAGTACTTC
>15|TRBV20-1|few|TRBD2|TRBJ2-2
CSAGLEAGVPGELFF
TGCAGTGCTGGACTAGAAGCGGGAGTTCCCGGGGAGCTGTTTTTT
>16|TRBV5-6|many|.|TRBJ1-5
CASSLRDSYSNQPQHF
TGTGCCAGCAGCTTGAGGGACTCATATAGCAATCAGCCCCAGCATTTT
>16|TRBV12-3/TRBV12-4|few|TRBD1|TRBJ2-7
CASSSRGDRGSYEQYF
TGTGCCAGCAGCTCGCGCGGGGACAGGGGCTCCTACGAGCAGTACTTC
>16|TRBV6-5|.|TRBD2|TRBJ2-2
CVSSYGGSRSTGELFF
TGTGTCAGCAGTTACGGGGGGTCTCGCTCAACCGGGGAGCTGTTTTTT
>13|TRBV5-1|few|.|TRBJ2-1
CASSLEVGGEQFF
TGCGCCAGCAGCTTGGAGGTGGGGGGTGAGCAGTTCTTC
>14|TRBV6-1|many|.|TRBJ1-6
CASSPRGGNSPLHF
TGTGCCAGCAGCCCCCGGGGGGGTAATTCACCCCTCCACTTT
>15|TRBV7-2|.|TRBD1|TRBJ2-1
CASSYTGGANNEQFF
TGTGCCAGCAGCTATACAGGGGGCGCGAACAATGAGCAGTTCTTC
>16|TRBV6-2/TRBV6-3|.|TRBD2|TRBJ2-4
CASSSGTSGRFGIQYF
TGTGCCAGCAGTTCAGGGACTAGTGGTCGGTTCGGCATTCAGTACTTC
>15|TRBV5-1|.|.|TRBJ2-3
CASSLIDGGTDTQYF
TGCGCCAGCAGCTTGATAGACGGAGGCACAGATACGCAGTATTTT
>15|TRBV7-9|many|TRBD1|TRBJ1-2
CASSSGQGAESGYTF
TGTGCCAGCAGCTCCGGACAGGGGGCGGAGTCTGGCTACACCTTC
>15|TRBV20-1|few|.|TRBJ1-6
CSARDRSLYNSPLHF
TGCAGTGCTAGAGATCGGTCACTCTATAATTCACCCCTCCACTTT
>13|TRBV29-1|many|.|TRBJ2-7
CSVNTGNSYEQYF
TGCAGCGTGAACACCGGGAACTCCTACGAGCAGTACTTC
>16|TRBV7-9|many|TRBD2|TRBJ2-1
CASSLARVAGYNEQFF
TGTGCCAGCAGCTTAGCACGAGTAGCGGGGTACAATGAGCAGTTCTTC